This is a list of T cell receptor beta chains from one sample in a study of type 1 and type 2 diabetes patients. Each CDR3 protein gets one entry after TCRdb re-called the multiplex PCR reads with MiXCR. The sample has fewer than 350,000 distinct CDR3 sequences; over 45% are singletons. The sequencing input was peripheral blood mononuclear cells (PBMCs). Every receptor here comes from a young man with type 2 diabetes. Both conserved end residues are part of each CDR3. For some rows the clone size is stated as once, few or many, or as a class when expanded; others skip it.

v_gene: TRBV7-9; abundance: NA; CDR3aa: CASSLGDGTGSSNEQYF
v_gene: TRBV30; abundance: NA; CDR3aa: CAWSVRLAGHSYNEQFF
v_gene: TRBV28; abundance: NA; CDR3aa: CASSFGSLAAYSNQPQHF
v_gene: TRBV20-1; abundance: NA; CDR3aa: CSAQRGLKTQYF
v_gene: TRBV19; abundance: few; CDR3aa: CASTPGQGAGYGYTF
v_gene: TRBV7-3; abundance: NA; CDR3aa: CASSLYVVPGTRLTDTQYF
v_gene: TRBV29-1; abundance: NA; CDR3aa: CSVEETGVGGYTF
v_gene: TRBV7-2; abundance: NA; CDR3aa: CASRVGGSEAFF
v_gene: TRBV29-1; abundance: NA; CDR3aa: CSVRTSGARTDTQYF
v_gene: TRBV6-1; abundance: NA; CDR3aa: CATGLGAGSYEQYF
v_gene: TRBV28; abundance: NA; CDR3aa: CASSLRTIGEAFF
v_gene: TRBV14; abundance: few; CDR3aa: CASSLRWAQETQYF
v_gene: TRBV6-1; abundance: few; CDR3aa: CASSVHRNTEAFF
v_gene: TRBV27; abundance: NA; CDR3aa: CASRSTDRYRQNTGELFF
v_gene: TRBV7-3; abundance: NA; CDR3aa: CASSQGEWDEQYF
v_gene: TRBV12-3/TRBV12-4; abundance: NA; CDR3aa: CASRPLGGRNTEAFF
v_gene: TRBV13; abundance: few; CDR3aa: CASSPPTGLTYNEQFF
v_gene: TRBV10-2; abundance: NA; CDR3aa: CASSVGSSFYGYTF
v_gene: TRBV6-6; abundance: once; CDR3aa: CASSGLALADTQYF
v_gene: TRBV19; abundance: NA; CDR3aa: CASSIESPTGELFF
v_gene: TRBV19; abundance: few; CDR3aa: CASSIRENTEAFF
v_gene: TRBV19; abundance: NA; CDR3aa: CASSIEVRAEAFF
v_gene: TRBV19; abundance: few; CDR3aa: CASSITAFLSNQPQHF
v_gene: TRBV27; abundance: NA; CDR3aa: CASAGLTEAFF
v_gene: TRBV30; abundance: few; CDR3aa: CAWSEGLAGISDTQYF
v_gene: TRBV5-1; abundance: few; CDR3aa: CASSLGLGKSGNTIYF
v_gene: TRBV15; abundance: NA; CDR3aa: CAGSRQGESEKLFF
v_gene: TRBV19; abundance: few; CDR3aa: CASSMRGGQGNTEAFF
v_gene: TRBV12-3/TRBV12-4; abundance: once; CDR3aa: CASLWRSGANVLTF
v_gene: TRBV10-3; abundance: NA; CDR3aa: CAISGAYEQYF
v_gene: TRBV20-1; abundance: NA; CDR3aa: CSAPSPQNTEAFF
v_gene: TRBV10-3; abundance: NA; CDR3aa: CAISGGDYGYTF
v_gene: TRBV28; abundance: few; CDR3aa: CASRGRTEAFF
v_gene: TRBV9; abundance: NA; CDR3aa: CASSGPFGQGNYGYTF
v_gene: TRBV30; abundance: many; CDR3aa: CAWSVGLRSPLHF
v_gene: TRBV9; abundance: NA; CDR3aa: CASSVEPTMNTEAFF
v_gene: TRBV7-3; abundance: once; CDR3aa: CASSLGLGLEQYF
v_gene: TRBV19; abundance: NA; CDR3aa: CASSIGTGRHGYTF
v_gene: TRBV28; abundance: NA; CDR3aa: CASRNSLGDLSYEQYF
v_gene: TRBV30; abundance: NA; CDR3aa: CAWNGGGEKLFF
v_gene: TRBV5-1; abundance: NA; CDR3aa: CASSPGLAGVVAGELFF
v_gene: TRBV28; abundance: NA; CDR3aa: CASSLGGGDPLGNEQFF
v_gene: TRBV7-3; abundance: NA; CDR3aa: CASSSHRDRGLGLNEKLFF